These 13 T cell receptor beta chains came from one sample sequenced in a study of T cells in Graves' hyperthyroidism and ophthalmopathy. The investigators amplified TCR beta CDR3 regions from RNA transcripts. First-round RT-PCR targeting the TCR CDR3 was performed with the HTBI primer set. TCRdb redid the calling of the multiplex PCR reads with MiXCR, one entry per CDR3 protein. The table shows hundreds of thousands of distinct CDR3 sequences, with about 19% occurring only once. Material for sequencing was blood. The receptors here all came from a man aged 50-60 years with Graves' ophthalmopathy.

This clonotype has ten or more counts. This sequence joins TRBV10-3 and TRBJ2-5; TRBD2 matches at 9 bases. V dropped 6 bases and J dropped 4; count of bases not matched to a gene: 6. The CDR3 is 14 amino acids. Germline lookup yields CDR1 ENHRY and CDR2 SYGVKD. CDR3 protein: CAIRAGGPTETQYF. The CDR3 bases are TGTGCCATCAGGGCGGGAGGGCCTACAGAGACCCAGTACTTC.

This clonotype has a handful of counts. This chain connects TRBV15 to TRBJ2-7; 11 bases line up with TRBD2. Per the germline V gene, CDR1 is LNHNV and CDR2 is YYDKDF (reference sequence). The CDR3 loop spans 16 amino acids. After removal of 5 bases from V and 3 bases from J, the junction contained 9 bases not matched to a gene. The CDR3 DNA follows: TGTGCCACCAGCCGGGGTCCTACTAGCGGGAGCTACGAGCAGTACTTC. Its translation: CATSRGPTSGSYEQYF.

About this clonotype: A much larger clone is a single base away; this may be a read error. V usage is TRBV28 and J usage is TRBJ2-7; the match to TRBD2 covers 10 bases. The CDR3 extends over 15 amino acids. Germline values: CDR1 MDHEN, CDR2 SYDVKM. The CDR3 here is CAGSSPAGGPYEQYF. The CDR3 nucleotides are TGTGCCGGCAGTTCCCCAGCGGGAGGGCCCTACGAGCAGTACTTC.

This clonotype was detected a few times. V is TRBV6-1 and J is TRBJ2-7; 8 bases align to TRBD1. V dropped 6 bases and J dropped 7; count of bases not matched to a gene: 14. Looked up from germline, CDR1 is MNHNS and CDR2 is SASEGT. This CDR3 spans 15 amino acids. In DNA, the CDR3 is TGTGCCAGCAGCCTTATTTCAGGGGGCGCGGAAGAGCAGTACTTC. This translates into CASSLISGGAEEQYF.

The chain recombines TRBV19 with TRBJ2-5; tentatively, D is TRBD2 (6 bases). The CDR3 sequence is 16 residues long. CDR1 and CDR2 (germline): LNHDA, SQIVND (reference sequence). The germline V and J ends were trimmed by 2 bases and 2 bases, with 15 bases remaining between them. The CDR3 is CASSIPGAGRQETQYF. CDR3 coding DNA: TGTGCCAGTAGTATACCCGGGGCAGGGAGGCAAGAGACCCAGTACTTC. Filled out from reference TRBV19 and TRBJ2-5, the complete variable domain reads DGGITQSPKYLFRKEGQNVTLSCEQNLNHDAMYWYRQDPGQGLRLIYYSQIVNDFQKGDIAEGYSVSREKKESFPLTVTSAQKNPTAFYLCASSIPGAGRQETQYFGPGTRLLVL.

Many counts were recorded for this clonotype. The rearrangement links TRBV20-1 to TRBJ2-7; 9 bases match TRBD2. The CDR3 runs to 17 residues. The V gene's germline CDR1 is DFQATT and CDR2 SNEGSKA (reference sequence). Trimming cost V 1 base and J 3 bases; bases outside gene matches: 13. This CDR3 is CSARASVELAGLYEQYF. CDR3 in DNA: TGCAGTGCTAGAGCATCTGTCGAACTAGCGGGCCTCTACGAGCAGTACTTC.

This chain links TRBV5-1 with TRBJ2-1; TRBD2 aligns across 13 bases. V shed 5 bases, J shed 12 bases, and the junction held 5 bases outside the gene matches. This CDR3 is 13 amino acids long. Germline V gene lookup returns CDR1 SGHRS and CDR2 YFSETQ. The CDR3 is CASRDGTSGAQFF. The CDR3 DNA sequence: TGCGCCAGCAGAGACGGGACTAGCGGGGCGCAGTTCTTC.

Only a few counts were recorded for this clonotype. The chain couples TRBV9 to TRBJ2-5, with TRBD2 as a possible D gene (6 bases). The germline CDR1 and CDR2 sequences are SGDLS and YYNGEE. The CDR3 loop spans 15 amino acids. The V end was cut by 3 bases, the J end by 3 bases, with 15 bases between. The CDR3, as DNA: TGTGCCAGCAGCGCAGGGCCGTGGGGGGAAGAGACCCAGTACTTC. This translates into CASSAGPWGEETQYF.

The CDR3 DNA sequence: TGCAGCGTTGTTGGTCTATCTGGAAACACCATATATTTT. This codes for CSVVGLSGNTIYF. This chain uses TRBV29-1 with TRBJ1-3; no clear D gene. The CDR3 is 13 amino acids. Per the germline V gene, CDR1 is SQVTM and CDR2 is ANQGSEA. Trimming took off 4 bases at V and 1 base at J, with 8 bases between the two ends.

This clonotype was counted at least ten times. V and J are TRBV5-1 and TRBJ2-1, with a possible D match to TRBD2 (6 bases). Germline-derived CDR1 and CDR2 are SGHRS and YFSETQ. The CDR3 is 17 amino acids. V shed 4 bases and J shed 5 bases, with 22 bases lying between them. In nucleotides, the CDR3 is TGCGCCAGCAGCCCGGGACTTCTAAAATGGGCCGACAATGAGCAGTTCTTC. This sequence encodes CASSPGLLKWADNEQFF.

As regards this clonotype: Just one base apart from a much larger clone, this may be a read error. The rearrangement joins TRBV9 to TRBJ2-1; D may be TRBD1 or TRBD2 (5 bases each). Germline V gives CDR1 SGDLS, CDR2 YYNGEE. Trimming shortened V by 1 base and J by 8 bases, and 13 bases separated the two germline ends. The length of the CDR3 is 14 residues. The CDR3 loop is CASSVWSRDHEQFF. CDR3 sequence (DNA): TGTGCCAGCAGCGTATGGAGCCGGGACCATGAGCAGTTCTTC.

The V gene is TRBV9, the J gene TRBJ1-5; possible D gene TRBD1, 5 bases. The V end was cut by 4 bases, the J end by 5 bases, with 10 bases between. Germline CDR1 and CDR2: SGDLS and YYNGEE. The CDR3 consists of 13 residues. The CDR3 sequence: CASSMGEDQPQHF. The DNA of the CDR3 is TGTGCCAGCAGCATGGGGGAGGATCAGCCCCAGCATTTT.

This sequence joins TRBV5-1 and TRBJ1-6; 11 bases are a match to TRBD1. Germline CDR1 SGHRS, CDR2 YFSETQ. The CDR3 consists of 17 residues. With 4 bases clipped from V and 9 bases from J, the junction kept 12 bases outside the gene matches. The CDR3 spells CASSNRTGGARTSPLHF. The CDR3 DNA is TGCGCCAGCAGCAACAGGACAGGGGGCGCGAGAACTTCACCCCTCCACTTT.